This TCR beta chain comes out of a study of T-cell reconstitution after alpha-beta-depleted transplantation in children. Study-level findings and limits: Counts and diversity of T cells one year after transplant came mostly from newly produced T cells. Several hundred rapidly expanded clones from non-depleted graft cells reportedly supplied alpha-beta T cells about two months post-transplant. Where some patients showed high TCRbeta diversity at day 60, it came from recipient T cells and thymic progenitors that had survived.

V was cut by 2 bases and J by 4 bases, with 12 bases left in between. The CDR3 covers 14 residues. Germline values: CDR1 SGHRS, CDR2 YFSETQ. This clonotype has a handful of counts. What it recognizes is unknown. Unique molecular identifiers were built into the TCRbeta library. Using its own MiXCR run on the PCR reads, TCRdb lists one record per CDR3 protein. The top ten clones hold over 9.5% of a sample with about 310,000 distinct CDR3 sequences, approximately 23% of them seen once. The receptor was derived from a male patient younger than 18 who had a stem cell transplant for acute lymphoblastic leukemia, so the T cells may come from the graft donor. The sample here was PBMCs, mostly from graft donor cells, taken 180 days after TCRalphabeta/CD19-depleted stem cell transplant. V gene TRBV5-1 combines with J gene TRBJ1-1, with D possibly TRBD1 on 6 matching bases. The chain's CDR3 is CASSFLGATTEAFF. The CDR3 DNA reads as TGCGCCAGCAGCTTTTTGGGGGCGACCACTGAAGCTTTCTTT.